Below are 10 T cell receptor beta chains sequenced from a single sample in a study of blood T cell repertoires in COVID-19. TCRdb's table, derived via immunoSEQ multiplex PCR, lists solely in-frame clones and lacks some. The data hold approximately 75,000 clones, with 80% to 90% observed a single time. The sample consisted of peripheral blood. Source of these receptors: a woman aged 45-65 years with acute or convalescent COVID-19.

The chain employs TRBV6-5 and TRBJ1-6; D perhaps matches TRBD1 (5 bases). V was clipped by 3 bases and J by 10 bases, with 13 bases between them. The CDR3 loop spans 14 amino acids. CDR1 MNHEY and CDR2 SVGAGI come from the germline V gene. The CDR3 bases are TGTGCCAGCAGTTATCGGGGGGTTTGGTCACCCCTCCACTTT. This translates into CASSYRGVWSPLHF.

The gene calls are TRBV29-1 and TRBJ2-5; TRBD1 aligns across 11 bases. Germline-derived CDR1 and CDR2 are SQVTM and ANQGSEA. With V trimmed by 7 bases and J by 5 bases, 9 bases remained unmatched. This CDR3 region has 14 residues. The CDR3 region is CSGGQGAPGETQYF. The CDR3 DNA is TGCAGCGGAGGACAGGGGGCCCCTGGGGAGACCCAGTACTTC.

This chain joins TRBV7-3 and TRBJ1-1, with D tentatively TRBD1 (5 bases). Germline CDR1 reads SGHTA; CDR2 reads FQGTGA. This CDR3 has 13 residues. Trimming cost V 5 bases and J 3 bases, with 10 bases left between them. CDR3 coding DNA: TGTGCCAGCAGCCTGAAAGGGGACACTGAAGCTTTCTTT. Its translation: CASSLKGDTEAFF. Filled out from reference TRBV7-3 and TRBJ1-1, the complete variable domain reads GAGVSQTPSNKVTEKGKYVELRCDPISGHTALYWYRQSLGQGPEFLIYFQGTGAADDSGLPNDRFFAVRPEGSVSTLKIQRTERGDSAVYLCASSLKGDTEAFFGQGTRLTVV.

The rearrangement uses TRBV14 and TRBJ2-1; D may be TRBD2 (5 bases). Germline V gives CDR1 SGHDN, CDR2 FVKESK. The V end lost 6 bases, the J end lost 10 bases, and 13 bases lay between the germline ends. This CDR3 contains 12 residues. CDR3 amino acids: CASRRGLGEQFF. Written as DNA, the CDR3 is TGTGCCAGCAGACGGGGTCTGGGGGAGCAGTTCTTC.

The V and J genes are TRBV29-1 and TRBJ2-7; no definite D call. CDR3 length equals 11 residues. Germline V CDR1 and CDR2: SQVTM, ANQGSEA. The V end was cut by 3 bases, the J end by 6 bases, with 9 bases between. The CDR3 nucleotides are TGCAGCGTTGAGGGTGGGCGCGAGCAGTACTTC. Its translation: CSVEGGREQYF.

This sequence joins TRBV4-2 and TRBJ1-6, with D perhaps matching TRBD1 (5 bases). Trimming left V 4 bases short and J 12 bases short, with 22 bases between. Germline loops: CDR1 LGHNA, CDR2 YNFKEQ. The CDR3 spans 16 residues. For the CDR3, the DNA is TGTGCCAGCAGCCCGATTTCCGGGACGACCGGGGGACCCCTCCACTTT. This gives the protein CASSPISGTTGGPLHF.

The count of this clone is one. The V and J genes are TRBV9 and TRBJ2-3; 7 nucleotides agree with TRBD2. The germline gives CDR1 SGDLS, CDR2 YYNGEE. The V and J ends lost 2 bases and 3 bases, in that order; junction bases with no gene match: 6. The CDR3 runs 15 residues. DNA for the CDR3: TGTGCCAGCAGCGTCTCAGCGGGGATGACAGATACGCAGTATTTT. As protein: CASSVSAGMTDTQYF.

The CDR3 loop is CASSYSGTVFQETQYF. DNA of the CDR3: TGTGCCAGCAGTTACTCAGGGACAGTCTTTCAAGAGACCCAGTACTTC. The chain couples TRBV6-5 to TRBJ2-5, with 7 bases aligning to TRBD1. The CDR3 is 16 amino acids. The trim removed 0 bases at V and 2 bases at J, leaving 6 bases unmatched. Germline CDR1 is MNHEY and CDR2 is SVGAGI.

The chain recombines TRBV7-2 with TRBJ1-2; D not resolved. Trimming removed 4 bases from V and 2 bases from J, with 11 bases in between. The V gene's germline CDR1 is SGHTA and CDR2 FQGNSA. This CDR3 spans 14 amino acids. The CDR3 region is CASSSQTGNYGYTF. The CDR3, as DNA: TGTGCCAGCAGCTCCCAGACGGGGAACTATGGCTACACCTTC.

The CDR3 DNA reads as TGTGCCAGCAGTGAAGCGCAGGGGCACTATGGCTACACCTTC. Translation gives CASSEAQGHYGYTF. This rearrangement joins TRBV6-1 to TRBJ1-2, with D tentatively TRBD1 (6 bases). The CDR3 has 14 residues. Trimming took off 0 bases at V and 3 bases at J, with 8 bases between the two ends. Germline loops: CDR1 MNHNS, CDR2 SASEGT.